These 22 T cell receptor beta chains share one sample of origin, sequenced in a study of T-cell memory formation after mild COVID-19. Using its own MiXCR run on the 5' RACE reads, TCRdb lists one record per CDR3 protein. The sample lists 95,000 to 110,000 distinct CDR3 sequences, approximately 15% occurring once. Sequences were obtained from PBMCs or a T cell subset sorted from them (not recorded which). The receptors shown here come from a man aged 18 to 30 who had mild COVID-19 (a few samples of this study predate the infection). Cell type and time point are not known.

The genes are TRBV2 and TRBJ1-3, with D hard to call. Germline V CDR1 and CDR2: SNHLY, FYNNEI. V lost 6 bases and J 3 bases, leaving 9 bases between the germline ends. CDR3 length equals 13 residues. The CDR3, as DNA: TGTGCCAGCAGAGATTTTTTTGGAAACACCATATATTTT. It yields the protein CASRDFFGNTIYF.

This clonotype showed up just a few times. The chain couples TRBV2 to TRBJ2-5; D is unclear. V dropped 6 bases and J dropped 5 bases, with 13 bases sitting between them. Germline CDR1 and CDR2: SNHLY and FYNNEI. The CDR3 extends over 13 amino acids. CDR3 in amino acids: CASSWTYAETQYF. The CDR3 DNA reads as TGTGCCAGCAGCTGGACCTACGCGGAGACCCAGTACTTC.

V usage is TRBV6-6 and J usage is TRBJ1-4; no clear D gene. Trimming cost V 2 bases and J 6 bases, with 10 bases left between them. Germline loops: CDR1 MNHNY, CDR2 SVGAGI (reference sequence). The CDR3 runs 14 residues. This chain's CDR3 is CASSYPGLDEKLFF. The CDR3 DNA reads TGTGCCAGCAGTTACCCCGGTTTAGATGAAAAACTGTTTTTT.

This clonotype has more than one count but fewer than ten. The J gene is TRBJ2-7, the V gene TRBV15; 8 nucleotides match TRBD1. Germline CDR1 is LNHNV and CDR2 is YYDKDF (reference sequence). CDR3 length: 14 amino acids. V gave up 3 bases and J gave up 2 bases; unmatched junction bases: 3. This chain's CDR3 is CATSSGTGPYEQYF. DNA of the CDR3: TGTGCCACCAGCAGCGGGACAGGTCCCTACGAGCAGTACTTC.

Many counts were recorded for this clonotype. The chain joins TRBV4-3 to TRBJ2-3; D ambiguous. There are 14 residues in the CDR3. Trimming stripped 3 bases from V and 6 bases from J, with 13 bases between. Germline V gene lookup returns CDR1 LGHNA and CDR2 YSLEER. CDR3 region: CASSQGDSADTQYF. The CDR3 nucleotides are TGCGCCAGCAGCCAGGGTGATTCCGCTGATACGCAGTATTTT.

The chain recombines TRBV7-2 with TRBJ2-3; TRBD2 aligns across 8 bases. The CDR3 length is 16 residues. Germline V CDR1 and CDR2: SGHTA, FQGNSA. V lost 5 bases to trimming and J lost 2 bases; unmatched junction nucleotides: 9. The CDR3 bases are TGTGCCAGCAGCCCAGGCGGCGGGGGGTTCACAGATACGCAGTATTTT. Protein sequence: CASSPGGGGFTDTQYF.

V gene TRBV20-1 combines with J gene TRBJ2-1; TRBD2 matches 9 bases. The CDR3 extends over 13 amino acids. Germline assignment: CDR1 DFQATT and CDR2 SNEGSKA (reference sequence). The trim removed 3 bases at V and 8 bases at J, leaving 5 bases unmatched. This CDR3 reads CSASNSGGYEQFF. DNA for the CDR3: TGCAGTGCTAGTAATAGCGGGGGCTATGAGCAGTTCTTC.

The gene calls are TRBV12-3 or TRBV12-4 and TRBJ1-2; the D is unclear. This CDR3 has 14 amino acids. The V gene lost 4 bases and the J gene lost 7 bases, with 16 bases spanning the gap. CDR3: CASSSGPGRLGYTF. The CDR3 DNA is TGTGCCAGCAGTTCAGGCCCCGGACGGCTTGGCTACACCTTC.

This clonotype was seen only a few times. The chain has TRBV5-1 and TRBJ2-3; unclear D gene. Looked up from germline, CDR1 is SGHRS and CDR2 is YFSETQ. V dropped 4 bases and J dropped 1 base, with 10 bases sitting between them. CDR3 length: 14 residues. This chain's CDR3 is CASSEIFRTDTQYF. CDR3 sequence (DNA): TGCGCCAGCAGCGAGATCTTTCGCACAGATACGCAGTATTTT.

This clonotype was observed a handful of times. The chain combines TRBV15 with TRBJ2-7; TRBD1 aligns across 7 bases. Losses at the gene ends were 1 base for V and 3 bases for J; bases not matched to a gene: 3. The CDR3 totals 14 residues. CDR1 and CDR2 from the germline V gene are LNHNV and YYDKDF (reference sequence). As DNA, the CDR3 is TGTGCCACCAGCAGAGTACAGGGGAGCTACGAGCAGTACTTC. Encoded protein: CATSRVQGSYEQYF.

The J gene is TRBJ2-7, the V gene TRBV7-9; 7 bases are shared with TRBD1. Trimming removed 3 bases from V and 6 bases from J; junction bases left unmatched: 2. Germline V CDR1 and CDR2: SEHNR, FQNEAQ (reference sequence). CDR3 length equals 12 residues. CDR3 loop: CASSLTGPEQYF. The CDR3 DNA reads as TGTGCCAGCAGCTTGACAGGGCCCGAGCAGTACTTC.

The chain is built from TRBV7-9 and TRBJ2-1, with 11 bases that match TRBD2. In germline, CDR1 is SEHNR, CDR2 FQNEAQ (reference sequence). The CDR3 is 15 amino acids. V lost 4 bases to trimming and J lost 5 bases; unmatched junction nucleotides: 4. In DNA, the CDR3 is TGTGCCAGCAGCTGGACTAGCGGGCTGGACAATGAGCAGTTCTTC. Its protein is CASSWTSGLDNEQFF. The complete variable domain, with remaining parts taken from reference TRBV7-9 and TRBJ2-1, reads DTGVSQNPRHKITKRGQNVTFRCDPISEHNRLYWYRQTLGQGPEFLTYFQNEAQLEKSRLLSDRFSAERPKGSFSTLEIQRTEQGDSAMYLCASSWTSGLDNEQFFGPGTRLTVL.

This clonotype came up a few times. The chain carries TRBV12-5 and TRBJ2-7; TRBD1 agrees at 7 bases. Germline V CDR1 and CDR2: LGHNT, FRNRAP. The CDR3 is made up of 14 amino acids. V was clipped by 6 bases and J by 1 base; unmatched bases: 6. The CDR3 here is CASGSTGLSYEQYF. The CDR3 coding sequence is TGTGCTAGTGGCTCGACAGGGCTGTCCTACGAGCAGTACTTC.

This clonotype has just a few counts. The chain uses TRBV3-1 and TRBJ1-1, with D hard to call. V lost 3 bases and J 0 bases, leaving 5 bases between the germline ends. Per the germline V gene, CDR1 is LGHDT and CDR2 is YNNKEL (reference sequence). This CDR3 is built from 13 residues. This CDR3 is CASSHGMNTEAFF. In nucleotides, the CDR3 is TGTGCCAGCAGCCATGGTATGAACACTGAAGCTTTCTTT.

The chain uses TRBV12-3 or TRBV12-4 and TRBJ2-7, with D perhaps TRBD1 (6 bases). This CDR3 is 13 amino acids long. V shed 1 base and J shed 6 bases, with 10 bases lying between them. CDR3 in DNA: TGTGCCAGCAGTTTAGGTGCCAGGGGCGAGCAGTACTTC. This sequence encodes CASSLGARGEQYF.

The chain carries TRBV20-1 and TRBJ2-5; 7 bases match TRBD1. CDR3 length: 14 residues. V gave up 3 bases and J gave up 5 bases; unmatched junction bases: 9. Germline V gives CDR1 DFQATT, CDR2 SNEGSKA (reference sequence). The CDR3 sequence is CSARSPRGHETQYF. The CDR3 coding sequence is TGCAGTGCTAGGAGTCCGAGGGGGCATGAGACCCAGTACTTC.

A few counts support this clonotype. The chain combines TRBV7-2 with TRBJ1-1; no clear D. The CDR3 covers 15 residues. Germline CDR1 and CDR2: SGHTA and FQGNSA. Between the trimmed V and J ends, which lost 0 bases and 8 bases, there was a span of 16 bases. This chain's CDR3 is CASSLAEGSGVEAFF. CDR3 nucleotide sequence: TGTGCCAGCAGCTTAGCGGAGGGAAGTGGAGTGGAAGCTTTCTTT.

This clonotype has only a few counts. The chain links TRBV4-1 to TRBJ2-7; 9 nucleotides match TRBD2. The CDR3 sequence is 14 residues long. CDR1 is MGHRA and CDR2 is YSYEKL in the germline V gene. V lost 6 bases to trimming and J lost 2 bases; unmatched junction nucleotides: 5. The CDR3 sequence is CASSVAGATYEQYF. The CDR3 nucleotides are TGCGCCAGCAGTGTAGCGGGGGCAACCTACGAGCAGTACTTC.

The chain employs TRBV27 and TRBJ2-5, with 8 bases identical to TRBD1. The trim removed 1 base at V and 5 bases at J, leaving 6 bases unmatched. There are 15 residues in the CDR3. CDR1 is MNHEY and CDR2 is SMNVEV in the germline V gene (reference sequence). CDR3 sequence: CASSLFQGAGETQYF. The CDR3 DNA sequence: TGTGCCAGCAGTTTATTCCAGGGGGCAGGGGAGACCCAGTACTTC.

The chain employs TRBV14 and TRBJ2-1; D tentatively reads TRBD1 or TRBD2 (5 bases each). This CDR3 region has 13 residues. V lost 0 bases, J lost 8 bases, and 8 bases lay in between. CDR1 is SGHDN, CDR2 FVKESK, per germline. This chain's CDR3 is CASSQELGDEQFF. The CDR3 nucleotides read TGTGCCAGCAGCCAAGAATTGGGGGATGAGCAGTTCTTC. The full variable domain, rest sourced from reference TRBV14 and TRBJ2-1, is EAGVTQFPSHSVIEKGQTVTLRCDPISGHDNLYWYRRVMGKEIKFLLHFVKESKQDESGMPNNRFLAERTGGTYSTLKVQPAELEDSGVYFCASSQELGDEQFFGPGTRLTVL.

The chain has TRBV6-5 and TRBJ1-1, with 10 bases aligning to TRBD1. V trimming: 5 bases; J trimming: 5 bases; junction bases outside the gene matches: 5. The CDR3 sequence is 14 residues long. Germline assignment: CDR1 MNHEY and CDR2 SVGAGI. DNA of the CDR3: TGTGCCAGCAGTCCGCGGACAGGGGGGACTGAAGCTTTCTTT. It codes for CASSPRTGGTEAFF.

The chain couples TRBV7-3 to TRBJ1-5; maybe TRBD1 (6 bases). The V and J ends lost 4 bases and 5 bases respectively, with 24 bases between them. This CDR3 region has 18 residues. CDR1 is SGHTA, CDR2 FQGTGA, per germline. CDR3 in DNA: TGTGCCAGCAGCTCGCCGGGGGCGGTGGAAAAAGAATATCAGCCCCAGCATTTT. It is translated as CASSSPGAVEKEYQPQHF.